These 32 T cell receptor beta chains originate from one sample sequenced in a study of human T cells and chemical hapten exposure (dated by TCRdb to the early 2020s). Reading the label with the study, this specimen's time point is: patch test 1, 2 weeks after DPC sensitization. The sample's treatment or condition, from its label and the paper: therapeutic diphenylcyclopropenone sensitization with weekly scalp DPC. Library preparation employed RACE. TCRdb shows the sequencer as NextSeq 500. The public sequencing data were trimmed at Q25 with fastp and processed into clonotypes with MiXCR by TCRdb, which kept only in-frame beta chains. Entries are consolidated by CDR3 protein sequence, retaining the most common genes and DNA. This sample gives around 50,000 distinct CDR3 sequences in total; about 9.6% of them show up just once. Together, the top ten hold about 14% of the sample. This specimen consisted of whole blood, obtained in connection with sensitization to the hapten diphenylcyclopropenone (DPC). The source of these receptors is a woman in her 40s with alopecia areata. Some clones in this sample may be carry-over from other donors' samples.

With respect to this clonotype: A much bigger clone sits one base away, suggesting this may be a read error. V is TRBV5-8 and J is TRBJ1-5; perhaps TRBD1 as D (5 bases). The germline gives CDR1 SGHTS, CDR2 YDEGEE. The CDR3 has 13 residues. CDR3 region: CPSSFGGDQPQHF. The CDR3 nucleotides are TGTCCCAGCAGCTTTGGGGGTGATCAGCCCCAGCATTTT.

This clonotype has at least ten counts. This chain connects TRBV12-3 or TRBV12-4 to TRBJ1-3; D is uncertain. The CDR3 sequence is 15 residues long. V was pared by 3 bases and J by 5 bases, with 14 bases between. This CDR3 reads CASSFPGIHRNTIYF. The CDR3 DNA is TGTGCCAGCAGTTTTCCGGGGATCCACCGAAACACCATATATTTT.

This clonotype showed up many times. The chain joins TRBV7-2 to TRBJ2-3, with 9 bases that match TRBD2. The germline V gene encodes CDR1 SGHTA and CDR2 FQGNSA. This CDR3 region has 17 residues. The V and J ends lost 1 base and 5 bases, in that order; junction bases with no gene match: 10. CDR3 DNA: TGTGCCAGCAGCTTAGAAACCGCGGGGGGGCTCCGAGATACGCAGTATTTT. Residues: CASSLETAGGLRDTQYF.

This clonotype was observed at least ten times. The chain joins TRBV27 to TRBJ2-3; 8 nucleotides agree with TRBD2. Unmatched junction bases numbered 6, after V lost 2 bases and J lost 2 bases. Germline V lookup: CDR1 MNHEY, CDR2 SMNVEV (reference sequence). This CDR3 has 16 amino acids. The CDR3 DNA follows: TGTGCCAGCAGTTTAAGCACTAGCGGATTCACAGATACGCAGTATTTT. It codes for CASSLSTSGFTDTQYF.

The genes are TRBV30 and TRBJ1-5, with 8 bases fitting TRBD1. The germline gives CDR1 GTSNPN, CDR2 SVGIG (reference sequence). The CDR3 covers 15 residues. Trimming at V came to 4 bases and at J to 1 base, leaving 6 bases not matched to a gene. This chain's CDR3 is CAWTSDRGSNQPQHF. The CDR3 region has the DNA TGTGCCTGGACTTCAGACAGGGGAAGCAATCAGCCCCAGCATTTT.

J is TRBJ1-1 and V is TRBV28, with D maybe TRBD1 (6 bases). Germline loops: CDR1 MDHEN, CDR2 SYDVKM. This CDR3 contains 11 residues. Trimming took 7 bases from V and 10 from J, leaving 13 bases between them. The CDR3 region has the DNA TGTGCCAGCACCACCCGGGGGGCAGCTTTCTTT. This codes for CASTTRGAAFF.

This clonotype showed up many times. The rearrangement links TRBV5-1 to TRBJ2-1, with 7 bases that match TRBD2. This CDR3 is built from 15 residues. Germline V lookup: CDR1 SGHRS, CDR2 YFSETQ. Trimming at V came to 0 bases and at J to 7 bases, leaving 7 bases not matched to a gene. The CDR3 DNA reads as TGCGCCAGCAGCTTGGGGGCTAGCGGAGATAATGAGCAGTTCTTC. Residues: CASSLGASGDNEQFF.

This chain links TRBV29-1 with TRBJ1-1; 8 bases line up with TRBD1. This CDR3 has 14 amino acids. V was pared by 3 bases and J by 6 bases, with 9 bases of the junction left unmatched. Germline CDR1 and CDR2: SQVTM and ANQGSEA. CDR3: CSVDLGQGVPEAFF. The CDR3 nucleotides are TGCAGCGTTGACCTAGGACAGGGAGTACCTGAAGCTTTCTTT.

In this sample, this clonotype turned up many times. The CDR3 is CASSARDTKAETQYF. CDR3 DNA: TGTGCCAGCAGCGCTCGAGACACTAAAGCGGAGACCCAGTACTTC. This chain uses TRBV11-2 with TRBJ2-5; D gene unclear. The CDR3 is 15 residues long. Germline V gene data show CDR1 as SGHAT and CDR2 as FQNNGV. Deletions cut 5 bases from V and 5 bases from J, with 18 bases between.

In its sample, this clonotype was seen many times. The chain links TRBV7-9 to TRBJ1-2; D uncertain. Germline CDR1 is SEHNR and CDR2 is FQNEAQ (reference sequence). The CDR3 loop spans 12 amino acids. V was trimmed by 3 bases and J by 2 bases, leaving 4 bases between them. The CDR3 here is CASSFPNYGYTF. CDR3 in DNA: TGTGCCAGCAGCTTTCCCAACTATGGCTACACCTTC. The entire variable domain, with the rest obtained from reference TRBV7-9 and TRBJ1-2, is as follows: DTGVSQNPRHKITKRGQNVTFRCDPISEHNRLYWYRQTLGQGPEFLTYFQNEAQLEKSRLLSDRFSAERPKGSFSTLEIQRTEQGDSAMYLCASSFPNYGYTFGSGTRLTVV.

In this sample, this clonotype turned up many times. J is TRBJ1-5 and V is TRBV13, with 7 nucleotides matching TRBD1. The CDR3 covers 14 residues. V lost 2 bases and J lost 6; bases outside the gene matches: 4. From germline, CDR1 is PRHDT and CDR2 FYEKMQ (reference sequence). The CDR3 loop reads CASSLRGGGQPQHF. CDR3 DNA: TGTGCCAGCAGCTTAAGAGGGGGCGGTCAGCCCCAGCATTTT.

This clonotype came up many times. CDR3 loop: CASSLGRTGYAYGYTF. In DNA, the CDR3 is TGTGCCAGCAGCTTAGGCCGGACAGGGTATGCCTATGGCTACACCTTC. The rearrangement uses TRBV11-2 and TRBJ1-2; 8 bases are a match to TRBD1. V gave up 1 base and J gave up 4 bases; unmatched junction bases: 8. The CDR3 consists of 16 residues. In germline, CDR1 is SGHAT, CDR2 FQNNGV. The complete variable domain, with remaining parts taken from reference TRBV11-2 and TRBJ1-2, reads EAGVAQSPRYKIIEKRQSVAFWCNPISGHATLYWYQQILGQGPKLLIQFQNNGVVDDSQLPKDRFSAERLKGVDSTLKIQPAKLEDSAVYLCASSLGRTGYAYGYTFGSGTRLTVV.

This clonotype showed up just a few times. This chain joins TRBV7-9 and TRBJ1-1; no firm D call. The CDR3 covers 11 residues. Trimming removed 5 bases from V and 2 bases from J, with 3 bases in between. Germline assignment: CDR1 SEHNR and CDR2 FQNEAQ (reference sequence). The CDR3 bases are TGTGCCAGCAGCGTTAACACTGAAGCTTTCTTT. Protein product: CASSVNTEAFF.

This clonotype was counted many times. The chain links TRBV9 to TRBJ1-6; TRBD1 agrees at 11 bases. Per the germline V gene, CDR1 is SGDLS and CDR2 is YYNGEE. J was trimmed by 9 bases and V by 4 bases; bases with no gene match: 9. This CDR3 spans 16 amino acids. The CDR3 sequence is CASSTNTGTGGSPLHF. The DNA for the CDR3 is TGTGCCAGCAGCACCAACACCGGGACAGGGGGTTCACCCCTCCACTTT.

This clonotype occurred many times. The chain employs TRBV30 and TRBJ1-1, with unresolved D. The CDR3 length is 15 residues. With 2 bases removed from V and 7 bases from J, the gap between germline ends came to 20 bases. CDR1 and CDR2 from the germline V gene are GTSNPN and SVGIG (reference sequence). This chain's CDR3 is CAWSMVSGIWGEAFF. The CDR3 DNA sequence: TGTGCCTGGAGTATGGTATCGGGCATTTGGGGTGAAGCTTTCTTT.

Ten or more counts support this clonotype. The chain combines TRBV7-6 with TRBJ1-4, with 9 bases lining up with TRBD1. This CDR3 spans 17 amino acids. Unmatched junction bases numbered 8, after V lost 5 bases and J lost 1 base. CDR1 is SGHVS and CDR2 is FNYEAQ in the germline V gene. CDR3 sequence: CASSQLQGAETNEKLFF. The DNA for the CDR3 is TGTGCCAGCAGCCAGCTACAGGGGGCGGAAACTAATGAAAAACTGTTTTTT.

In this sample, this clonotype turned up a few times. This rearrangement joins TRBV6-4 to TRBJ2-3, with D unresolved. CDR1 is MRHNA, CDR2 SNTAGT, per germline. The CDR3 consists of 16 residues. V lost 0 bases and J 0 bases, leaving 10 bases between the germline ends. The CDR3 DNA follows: TGTGCCAGCAGTGACTCGATGGAAAGGAGCACAGATACGCAGTATTTT. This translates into CASSDSMERSTDTQYF.

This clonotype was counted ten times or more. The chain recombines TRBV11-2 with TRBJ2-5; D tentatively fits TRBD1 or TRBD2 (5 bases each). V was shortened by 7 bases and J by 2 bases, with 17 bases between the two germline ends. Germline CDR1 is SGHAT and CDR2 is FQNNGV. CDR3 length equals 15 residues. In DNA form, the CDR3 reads TGTGCCAGCAACAGGCGAGGGTCCCAACAAGAGACCCAGTACTTC. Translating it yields CASNRRGSQQETQYF.

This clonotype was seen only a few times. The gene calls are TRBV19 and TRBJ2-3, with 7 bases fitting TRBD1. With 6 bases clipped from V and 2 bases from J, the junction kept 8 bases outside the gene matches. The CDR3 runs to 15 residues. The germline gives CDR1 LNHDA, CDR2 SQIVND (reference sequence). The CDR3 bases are TGTGCCAGTAGCCCCGGGGACAGCTCCACAGATACGCAGTATTTT. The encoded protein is CASSPGDSSTDTQYF.

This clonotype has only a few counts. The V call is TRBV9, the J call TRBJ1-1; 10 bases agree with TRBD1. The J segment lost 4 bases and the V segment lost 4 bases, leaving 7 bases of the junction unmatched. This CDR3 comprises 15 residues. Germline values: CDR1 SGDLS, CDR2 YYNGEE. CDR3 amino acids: CASSLRGTGVTEAFF. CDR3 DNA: TGTGCCAGCAGCCTAAGAGGGACAGGGGTCACTGAAGCTTTCTTT.

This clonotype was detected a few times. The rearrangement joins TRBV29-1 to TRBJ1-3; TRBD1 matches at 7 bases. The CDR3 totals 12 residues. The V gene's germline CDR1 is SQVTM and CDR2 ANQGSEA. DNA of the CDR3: TGCCGCCCAGGACAGGTTGGAAACACCATATATTTT. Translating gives CRPGQVGNTIYF.

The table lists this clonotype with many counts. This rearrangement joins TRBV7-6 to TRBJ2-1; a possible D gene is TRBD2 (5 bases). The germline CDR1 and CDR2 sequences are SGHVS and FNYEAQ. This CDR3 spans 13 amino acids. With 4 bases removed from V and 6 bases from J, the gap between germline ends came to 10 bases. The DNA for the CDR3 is TGTGCCAGCAGCTCGGGGAGAGGCAATGAGCAGTTCTTC. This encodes CASSSGRGNEQFF.

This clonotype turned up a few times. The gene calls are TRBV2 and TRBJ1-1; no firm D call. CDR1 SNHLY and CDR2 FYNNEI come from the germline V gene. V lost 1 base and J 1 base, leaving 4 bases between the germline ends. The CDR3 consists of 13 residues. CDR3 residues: CASSEGENTEAFF. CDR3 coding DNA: TGTGCCAGCAGTGAAGGGGAGAACACTGAAGCTTTCTTT.

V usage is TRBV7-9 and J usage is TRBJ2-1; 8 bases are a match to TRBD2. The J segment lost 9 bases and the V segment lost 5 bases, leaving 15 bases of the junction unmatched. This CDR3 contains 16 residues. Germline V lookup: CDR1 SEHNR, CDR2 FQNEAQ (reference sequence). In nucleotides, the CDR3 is TGTGCCAGCAGCCAACCAGGGAAGACTAGCGTCAGTGAGCAGTTCTTC. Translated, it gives CASSQPGKTSVSEQFF.

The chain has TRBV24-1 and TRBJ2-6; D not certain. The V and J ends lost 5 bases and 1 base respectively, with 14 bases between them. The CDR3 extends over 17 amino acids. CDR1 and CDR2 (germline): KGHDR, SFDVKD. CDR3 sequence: CATSVGSLQSGANVLTF. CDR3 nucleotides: TGTGCCACCAGTGTAGGCAGTTTACAATCTGGGGCCAACGTCCTGACTTTC.

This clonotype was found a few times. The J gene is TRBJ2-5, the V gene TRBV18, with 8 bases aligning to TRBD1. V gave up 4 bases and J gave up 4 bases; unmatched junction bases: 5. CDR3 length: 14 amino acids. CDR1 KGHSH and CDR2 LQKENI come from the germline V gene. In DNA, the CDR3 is TGTGCCAGCTCACGAGGACAGGGACGAGAGACCCAGTACTTC. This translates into CASSRGQGRETQYF.

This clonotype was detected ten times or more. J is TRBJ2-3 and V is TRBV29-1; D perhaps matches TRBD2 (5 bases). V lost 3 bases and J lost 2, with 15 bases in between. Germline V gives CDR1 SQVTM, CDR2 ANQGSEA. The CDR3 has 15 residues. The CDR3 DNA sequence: TGCAGCGTTGAGGGTAGCGTGTTTGACACAGATACGCAGTATTTT. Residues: CSVEGSVFDTDTQYF.

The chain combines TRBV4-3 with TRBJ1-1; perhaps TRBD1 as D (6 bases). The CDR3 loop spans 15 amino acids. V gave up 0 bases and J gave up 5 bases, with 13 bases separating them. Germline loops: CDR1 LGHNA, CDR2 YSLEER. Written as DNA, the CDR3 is TGCGCCAGCAGCCAAGATGTGCGCAGGGGTACTGAAGCTTTCTTT. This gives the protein CASSQDVRRGTEAFF.

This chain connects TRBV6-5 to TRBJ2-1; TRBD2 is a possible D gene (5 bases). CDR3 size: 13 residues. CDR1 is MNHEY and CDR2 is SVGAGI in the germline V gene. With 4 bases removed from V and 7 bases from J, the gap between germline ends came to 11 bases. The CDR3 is CASSWLLENEQFF. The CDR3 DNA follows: TGTGCCAGCAGTTGGTTACTAGAAAATGAGCAGTTCTTC.

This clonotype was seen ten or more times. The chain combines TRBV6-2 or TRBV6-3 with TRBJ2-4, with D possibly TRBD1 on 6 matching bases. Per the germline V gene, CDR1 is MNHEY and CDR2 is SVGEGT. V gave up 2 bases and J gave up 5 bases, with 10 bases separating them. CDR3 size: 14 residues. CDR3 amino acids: CASSYMGAENIQYF. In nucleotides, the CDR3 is TGTGCCAGCAGTTACATGGGGGCCGAAAACATTCAGTACTTC.

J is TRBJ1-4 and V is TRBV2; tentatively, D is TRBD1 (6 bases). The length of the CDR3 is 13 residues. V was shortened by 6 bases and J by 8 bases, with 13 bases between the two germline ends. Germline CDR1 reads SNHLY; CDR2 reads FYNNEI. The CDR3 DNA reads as TGTGCCAGCAGAGACGGACAGACGGAAAAACTGTTTTTT. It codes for CASRDGQTEKLFF.

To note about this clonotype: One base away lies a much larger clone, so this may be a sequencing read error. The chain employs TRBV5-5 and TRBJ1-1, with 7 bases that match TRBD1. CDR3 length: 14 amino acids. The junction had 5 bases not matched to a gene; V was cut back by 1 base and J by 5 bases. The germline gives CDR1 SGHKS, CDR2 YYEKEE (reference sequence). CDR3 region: CASSLISGGTEAFF. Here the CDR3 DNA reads TGTGCCAGCAGCTTGATCTCAGGGGGTACTGAAGCTTTCTTT.